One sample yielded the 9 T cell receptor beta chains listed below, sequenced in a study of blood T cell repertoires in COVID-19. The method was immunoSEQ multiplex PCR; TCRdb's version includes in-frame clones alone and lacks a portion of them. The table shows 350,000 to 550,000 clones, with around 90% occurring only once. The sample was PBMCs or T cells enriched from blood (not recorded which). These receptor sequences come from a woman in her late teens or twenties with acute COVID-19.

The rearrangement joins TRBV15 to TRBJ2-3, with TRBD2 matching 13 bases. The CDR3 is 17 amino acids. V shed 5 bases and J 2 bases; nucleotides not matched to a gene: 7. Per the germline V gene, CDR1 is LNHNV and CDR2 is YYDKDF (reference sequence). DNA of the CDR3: TGTGCCACCAGCGAGGGACTAGCGGGGCGAAACACAGATACGCAGTATTTT. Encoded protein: CATSEGLAGRNTDTQYF.

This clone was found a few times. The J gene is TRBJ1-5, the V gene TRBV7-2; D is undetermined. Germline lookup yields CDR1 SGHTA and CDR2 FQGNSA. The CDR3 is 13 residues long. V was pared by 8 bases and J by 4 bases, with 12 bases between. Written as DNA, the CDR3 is TGTGCCAGCGGTTCTAGCGCAAATCAGCCCCAGCATTTT. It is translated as CASGSSANQPQHF.

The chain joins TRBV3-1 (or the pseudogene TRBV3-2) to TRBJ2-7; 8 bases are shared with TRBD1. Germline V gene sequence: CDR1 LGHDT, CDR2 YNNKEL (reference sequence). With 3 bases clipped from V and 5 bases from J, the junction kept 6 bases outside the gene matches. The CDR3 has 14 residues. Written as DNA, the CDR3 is TGTGCCAGCAGCCACGGACAGGGAATCCACGAGCAGTACTTC. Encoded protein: CASSHGQGIHEQYF.

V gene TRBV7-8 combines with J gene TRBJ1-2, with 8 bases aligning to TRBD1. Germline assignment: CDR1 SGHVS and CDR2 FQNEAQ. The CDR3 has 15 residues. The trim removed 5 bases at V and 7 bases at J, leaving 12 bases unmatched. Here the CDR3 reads CASSQPSIGTGGYTF. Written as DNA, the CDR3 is TGTGCCAGCAGCCAACCCTCGATAGGGACAGGTGGCTACACCTTC.

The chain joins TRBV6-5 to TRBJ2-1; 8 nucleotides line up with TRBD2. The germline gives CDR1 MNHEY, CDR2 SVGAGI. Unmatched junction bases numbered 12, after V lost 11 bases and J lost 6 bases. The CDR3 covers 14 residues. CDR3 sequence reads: CAGSGRGDLNEQFF. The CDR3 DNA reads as TGTGCCGGTTCGGGGCGGGGGGACCTCAATGAGCAGTTCTTC.

The CDR3: CASKQGIGETQYF. For the CDR3, the DNA is TGTGCCAGTAAACAGGGGATAGGAGAGACCCAGTACTTC. The chain joins TRBV19 to TRBJ2-5, with TRBD1 matching 7 bases. Germline CDR1 and CDR2: LNHDA and SQIVND (reference sequence). Trimming at V came to 7 bases and at J to 4 bases, leaving 6 bases not matched to a gene. The length of the CDR3 is 13 residues.

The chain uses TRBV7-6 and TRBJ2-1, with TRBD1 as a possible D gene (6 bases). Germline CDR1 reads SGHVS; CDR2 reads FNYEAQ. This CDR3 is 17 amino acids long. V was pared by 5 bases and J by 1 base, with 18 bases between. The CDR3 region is CASSQSTGLGSYNEQFF. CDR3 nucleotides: TGTGCCAGCAGCCAATCGACAGGTTTGGGGTCCTACAATGAGCAGTTCTTC.

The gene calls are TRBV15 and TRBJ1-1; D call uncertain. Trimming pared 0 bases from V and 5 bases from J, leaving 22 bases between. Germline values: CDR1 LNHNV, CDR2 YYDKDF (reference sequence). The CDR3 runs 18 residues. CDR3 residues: CATSRDFPLMKRRTEAFF. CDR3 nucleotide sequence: TGTGCCACCAGCAGAGATTTTCCTCTAATGAAGCGGCGGACTGAAGCTTTCTTT.

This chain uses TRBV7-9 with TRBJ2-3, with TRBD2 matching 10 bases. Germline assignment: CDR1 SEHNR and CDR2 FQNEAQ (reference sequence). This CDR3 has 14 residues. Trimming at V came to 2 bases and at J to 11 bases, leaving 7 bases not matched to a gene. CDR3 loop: CASSLNTLAGGQYF. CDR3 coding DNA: TGTGCCAGCAGCTTAAACACCTTAGCGGGAGGGCAGTATTTT.